A single T cell receptor (beta chain) is shown here with its context. Its target is not known. Time point given: week 23, last vaccination. Topical imiquimod accompanied each vaccine dose, which consisted of 300 ug of mutant IDH1 20-mer peptide. The CDR3 consists of 14 residues. Germline V gives CDR1 MNHNS, CDR2 SASEGT. With 5 bases removed from V and 6 bases from J, the gap between germline ends came to 11 bases. Data came from immunoSEQ multiplex PCR; TCRdb stores just in-frame clones and leaves some out. This table has roughly 52,000 clones, 80% appearing once. This entry belongs to a study of a mutant IDH1 vaccine in newly diagnosed glioma. Whole-study context: In weeks 1, 3, 5, 7, 11, 15, 19 and 23, patients were vaccinated.

The source material was PBMCs, sampled from a glioma patient whose treatment included an IDH1 peptide vaccine. The V gene is TRBV6-1, the J gene TRBJ1-6; possible D gene TRBD1, 5 bases. The clonotype was recovered from a middle-aged man with glioma. The CDR3 DNA sequence: TGTGCCAGCAGTTCGAGGGGAGGTAATTCACCCCTCCACTTT. Translation: CASSSRGGNSPLHF.